This TCR beta chain is from a study of blood T cell repertoires in COVID-19. Study as a whole: Italy, Spain and the United States were the sources of the convalescent and acute COVID-19 samples. Sources were T cells, B-cell-depleted T cells, or PBMCs; the material itself was cDNA or gDNA.

This CDR3 region has 15 residues. Germline V gene data show CDR1 as SGHVS and CDR2 as FQNEAQ. With 6 bases clipped from V and 0 bases from J, the junction kept 4 bases outside the gene matches. This clone appeared once. In the original analysis: Reference gene primer amplification gave nucleated cell count estimates. Profiling relied on immunoSEQ multiplex PCR, and the TCRdb table lists in-frame clones only, not all of them. The V and J calls and clone size come from that table; D and trimming were worked out from the DNA. Of 25,000 to 35,000 clones detected, 80% to 90% appear once; the ten largest clones hold 24%.

The chain recombines TRBV7-8 with TRBJ2-2; 7 bases are a match to TRBD1. The TCR sequence derives from a human donor with active COVID-19. The donor label of this sample is uncertain. The sequencing input was peripheral blood. Here the CDR3 DNA reads TGTGCCAGCAGAGAAGGGACAGCGAACACCGGGGAGCTGTTTTTT. It encodes CASREGTANTGELFF. The variable domain in full, completed from reference TRBV7-8 and TRBJ2-2, reads GAGVSQSPRYKVAKRGQDVALRCDPISGHVSLFWYQQALGQGPEFLTYFQNEAQLDKSGLPSDRFFAERPEGSVSTLKIQRTQQEDSAVYLCASREGTANTGELFFGEGSRLTVL.